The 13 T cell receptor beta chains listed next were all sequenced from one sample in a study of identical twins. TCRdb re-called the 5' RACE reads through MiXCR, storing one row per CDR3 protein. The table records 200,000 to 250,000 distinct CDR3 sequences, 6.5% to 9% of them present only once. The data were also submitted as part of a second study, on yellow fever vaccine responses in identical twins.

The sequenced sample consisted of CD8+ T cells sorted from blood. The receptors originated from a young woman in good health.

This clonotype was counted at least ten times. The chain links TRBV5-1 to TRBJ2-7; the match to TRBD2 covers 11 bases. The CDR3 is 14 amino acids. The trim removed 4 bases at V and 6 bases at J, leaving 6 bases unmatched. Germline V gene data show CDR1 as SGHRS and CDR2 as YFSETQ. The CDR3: CASSPGLAAPEQYF. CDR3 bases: TGCGCCAGCAGCCCGGGACTAGCGGCACCCGAGCAGTACTTC.

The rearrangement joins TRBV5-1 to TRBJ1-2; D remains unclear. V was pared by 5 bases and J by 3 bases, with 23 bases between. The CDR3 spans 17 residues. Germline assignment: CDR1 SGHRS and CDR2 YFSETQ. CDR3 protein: CASSRRPMEGGDYGYTF. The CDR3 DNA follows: TGCGCCAGCAGTCGTCGGCCTATGGAGGGAGGAGACTATGGCTACACCTTC.

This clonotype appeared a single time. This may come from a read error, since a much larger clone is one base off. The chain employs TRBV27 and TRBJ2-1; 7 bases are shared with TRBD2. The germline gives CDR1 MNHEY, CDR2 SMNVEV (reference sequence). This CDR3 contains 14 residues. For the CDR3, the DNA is TGTGCCAGCAGTTTAGCACTAGCGTCCCATGAGCTGTTCTTC. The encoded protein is CASSLALASHELFF.

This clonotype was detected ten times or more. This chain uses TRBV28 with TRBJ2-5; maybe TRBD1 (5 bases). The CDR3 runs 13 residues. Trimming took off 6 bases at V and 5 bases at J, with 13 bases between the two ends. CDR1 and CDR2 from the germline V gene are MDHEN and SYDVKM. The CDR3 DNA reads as TGTGCCAGCAGGTATAGGGGTCACGAGACCCAGTACTTC. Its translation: CASRYRGHETQYF.

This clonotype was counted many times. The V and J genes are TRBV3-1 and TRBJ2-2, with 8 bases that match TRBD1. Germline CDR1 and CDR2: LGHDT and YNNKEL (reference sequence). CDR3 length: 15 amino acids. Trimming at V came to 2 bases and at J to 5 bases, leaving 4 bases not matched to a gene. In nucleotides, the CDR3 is TGTGCCAGCAGCCAAACAGGACAGGGTACCGGGGAGCTGTTTTTT. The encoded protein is CASSQTGQGTGELFF.

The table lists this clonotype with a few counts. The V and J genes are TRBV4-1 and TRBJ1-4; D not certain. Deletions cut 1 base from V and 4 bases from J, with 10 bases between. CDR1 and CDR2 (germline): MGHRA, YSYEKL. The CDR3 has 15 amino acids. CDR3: CASSQGHGINEKLFF. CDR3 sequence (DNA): TGCGCCAGCAGCCAAGGACACGGAATTAATGAAAAACTGTTTTTT.

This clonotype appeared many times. The CDR3 nucleotides read TGCAGTGCTAGAGATTTCTTTGGAACAGACAATTCACCCCTCCACTTT. Protein sequence: CSARDFFGTDNSPLHF. The V call is TRBV20-1, the J call TRBJ1-6; D gene uncertain. This CDR3 has 16 amino acids. CDR1 and CDR2 (germline): DFQATT, SNEGSKA (reference sequence). V was trimmed by 0 bases and J by 7 bases, leaving 16 bases between them.

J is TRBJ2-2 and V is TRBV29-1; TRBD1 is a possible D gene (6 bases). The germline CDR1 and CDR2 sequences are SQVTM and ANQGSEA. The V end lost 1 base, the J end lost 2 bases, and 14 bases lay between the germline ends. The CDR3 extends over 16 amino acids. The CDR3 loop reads CSVEASGTLNTGELFF. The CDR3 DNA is TGCAGCGTTGAAGCATCCGGGACATTAAACACCGGGGAGCTGTTTTTT.

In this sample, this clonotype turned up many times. The chain's CDR3 is CASSQDWASGNQETQYF. The CDR3 coding sequence is TGCGCCAGCAGCCAAGATTGGGCTAGCGGGAATCAAGAGACCCAGTACTTC. The J gene is TRBJ2-5, the V gene TRBV4-1; TRBD2 matches 9 bases. The CDR3 has 17 amino acids. Per the germline V gene, CDR1 is MGHRA and CDR2 is YSYEKL. The J segment lost 2 bases and the V segment lost 0 bases, leaving 7 bases of the junction unmatched.

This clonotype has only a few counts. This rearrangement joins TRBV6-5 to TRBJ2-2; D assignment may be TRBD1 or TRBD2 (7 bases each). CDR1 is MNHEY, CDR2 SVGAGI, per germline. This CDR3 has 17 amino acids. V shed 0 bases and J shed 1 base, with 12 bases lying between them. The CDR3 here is CASSYSGRGLNTGELFF. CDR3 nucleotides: TGTGCCAGCAGTTACTCGGGGAGGGGGCTGAACACCGGGGAGCTGTTTTTT.

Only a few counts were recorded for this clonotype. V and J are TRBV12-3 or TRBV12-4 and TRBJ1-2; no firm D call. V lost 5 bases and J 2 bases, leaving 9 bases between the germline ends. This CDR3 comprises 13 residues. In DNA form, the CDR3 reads TGTGCCAGCAGTCCGAGCGTGAACTATGGCTACACCTTC. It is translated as CASSPSVNYGYTF.

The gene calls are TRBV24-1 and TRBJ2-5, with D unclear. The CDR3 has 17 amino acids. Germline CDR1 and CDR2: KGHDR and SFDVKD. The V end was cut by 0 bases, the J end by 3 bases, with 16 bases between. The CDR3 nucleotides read TGTGCCACCAGTGATTTGCCCAACTCGGAAGGGAAAGAGACCCAGTACTTC. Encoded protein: CATSDLPNSEGKETQYF.

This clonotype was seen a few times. CDR3 amino acids: CASSELGFNQPQHF. The DNA of the CDR3 is TGTGCCAGCAGTGAATTGGGGTTCAATCAGCCCCAGCATTTT. The gene calls are TRBV6-1 and TRBJ1-5, with D unclear. Germline V CDR1 and CDR2: MNHNS, SASEGT. This CDR3 region has 14 residues. The V and J ends lost 2 bases and 3 bases respectively, with 8 bases between them.